The 24 T cell receptor beta chains below come from one sample, sequenced in a study of CD8 T cells in ankylosing spondylitis. TCRdb re-called the 5' RACE reads through MiXCR, storing one row per CDR3 protein. The table has around 100,000 distinct CDR3 sequences, approximately 25% seen once. The sample taken for sequencing was synovial fluid, either unsorted or a sorted T cell fraction (not recorded which). The source is a male donor with ankylosing spondylitis.

The V gene is TRBV5-6, the J gene TRBJ2-3, with 12 bases identical to TRBD2. With V trimmed by 0 bases and J by 5 bases, 1 base remained unmatched. This CDR3 spans 15 amino acids. Germline V gives CDR1 SGHDT, CDR2 YYEEEE. CDR3 sequence: CASSLGLAGVDTQYF. CDR3 DNA: TGTGCCAGCAGCTTGGGACTAGCGGGAGTAGATACGCAGTATTTT. The full variable domain, its missing parts supplied by reference TRBV5-6 and TRBJ2-3, is DAGVTQSPTHLIKTRGQQVTLRCSPKSGHDTVSWYQQALGQGPQFIFQYYEEEERQRGNFPDRFSGHQFPNYSSELNVNALLLGDSALYLCASSLGLAGVDTQYFGPGTRLTVL.

The chain carries TRBV20-1 and TRBJ2-1, with D possibly TRBD2 on 6 matching bases. Germline values: CDR1 DFQATT, CDR2 SNEGSKA (reference sequence). The germline V and J ends were trimmed by 3 bases and 3 bases, with 15 bases remaining between them. This CDR3 comprises 15 residues. The DNA of the CDR3 is TGCAGTGCTAGCCGGGGGACGCCGAGCTACAATGAGCAGTTCTTC. Residues: CSASRGTPSYNEQFF.

This clonotype was counted ten times or more. The chain links TRBV7-8 to TRBJ1-5, with D maybe TRBD1 (6 bases). V gave up 3 bases and J gave up 4 bases, with 13 bases separating them. Germline V CDR1 and CDR2: SGHVS, FQNEAQ. The CDR3 is 15 amino acids. CDR3 region: CASSLDTGSNQPQHF. CDR3 DNA: TGTGCCAGCAGCTTGGATACAGGGTCGAATCAGCCCCAGCATTTT.

A single count supports this clonotype. This chain joins TRBV20-1 and TRBJ1-1, with D maybe TRBD1 (5 bases). The length of the CDR3 is 14 residues. Germline loops: CDR1 DFQATT, CDR2 SNEGSKA (reference sequence). Trimming took 0 bases from V and 2 from J, leaving 10 bases between them. CDR3 protein: CSARDAGPNTEAFF. CDR3 DNA sequence: TGCAGTGCTAGAGACGCGGGGCCCAACACTGAAGCTTTCTTT.

The CDR3 coding sequence is TGTGCCAGCAGTTACTCCGGGACAGGGGAAACTTTCTTT. Protein: CASSYSGTGETFF. J is TRBJ1-1 and V is TRBV6-6; TRBD1 agrees at 10 bases. The trim removed 0 bases at V and 12 bases at J, leaving 4 bases unmatched. Germline V gene data show CDR1 as MNHNY and CDR2 as SVGAGI (reference sequence). The CDR3 is 13 residues long.

This chain connects TRBV7-9 to TRBJ2-1; TRBD1 matches at 8 bases. V lost 5 bases and J lost 9; bases outside the gene matches: 6. The CDR3 extends over 13 amino acids. The germline V gene encodes CDR1 SEHNR and CDR2 FQNEAQ (reference sequence). The CDR3 here is CASSPGQGGEQFF. CDR3 bases: TGTGCCAGCAGCCCCGGACAGGGAGGTGAGCAGTTCTTC.

This chain connects TRBV12-3 or TRBV12-4 to TRBJ2-1, with TRBD2 matching 9 bases. CDR3 length: 16 residues. Trimming took 7 bases from V and 5 from J; bases not matched to a gene: 12. This CDR3 is CASTDTGLAPNNEQFF. CDR3 coding DNA: TGTGCCAGCACCGACACGGGACTAGCCCCGAACAATGAGCAGTTCTTC.

In nucleotides, the CDR3 is TGTGCCAGCAGTGAAGGGCTTTTAAACCTCTATGGCTACACCTTC. This sequence encodes CASSEGLLNLYGYTF. The chain combines TRBV6-1 with TRBJ1-2; D is undetermined. V lost 1 base, J lost 4 bases, and 13 bases lay in between. Germline loops: CDR1 MNHNS, CDR2 SASEGT. The CDR3 consists of 15 residues.

The chain has TRBV7-2 and TRBJ2-7, with D maybe TRBD2 (6 bases). The CDR3 runs 14 residues. Trimming stripped 5 bases from V and 1 base from J, with 12 bases between. The germline CDR1 and CDR2 sequences are SGHTA and FQGNSA. The CDR3 spells CASSPRDSSYEQYF. CDR3 bases: TGTGCCAGCAGCCCCCGGGACTCATCCTACGAGCAGTACTTC.

This rearrangement joins TRBV5-5 to TRBJ2-7; 10 nucleotides line up with TRBD2. The CDR3 spans 15 residues. Per germline, CDR1 SGHKS and CDR2 YYEKEE (reference sequence). V gave up 2 bases and J gave up 1 base; unmatched junction bases: 3. Here the CDR3 DNA reads TGTGCCAGCAGCTTTCTAGCGGGAGCTTCCTACGAGCAGTACTTC. Protein sequence: CASSFLAGASYEQYF.

The J gene is TRBJ1-3, the V gene TRBV5-1, with D tentatively TRBD1 (5 bases). This CDR3 spans 16 amino acids. The germline V gene has CDR1 SGHRS and CDR2 YFSETQ. V dropped 0 bases and J dropped 13 bases, with 23 bases sitting between them. The CDR3 sequence is CASSLGTSKGPLIIYF. CDR3 DNA: TGCGCCAGCAGCTTGGGAACCTCAAAGGGGCCCTTGATTATATATTTT.

The rearrangement joins TRBV7-9 to TRBJ2-7; TRBD1 matches 11 bases. The V gene's germline CDR1 is SEHNR and CDR2 FQNEAQ (reference sequence). The CDR3 loop spans 13 amino acids. V shed 8 bases and J 7 bases; nucleotides not matched to a gene: 7. The CDR3 reads CASGGQGAWEQYV. Here the CDR3 DNA reads TGTGCCAGCGGCGGACAGGGGGCTTGGGAGCAGTACGTC.

This clonotype appeared a few times. This chain connects TRBV7-4 to TRBJ2-5; 12 nucleotides match TRBD2. Germline V gene data show CDR1 as SGHVT and CDR2 as SQSDAQ. The CDR3 sequence is 17 residues long. With 5 bases clipped from V and 3 bases from J, the junction kept 10 bases outside the gene matches. CDR3 in DNA: TGTGCCAGCAGCGTTAGACTAGCGGGAGACGGAAAAGAGACCCAGTACTTC. Translated: CASSVRLAGDGKETQYF.

This clonotype was recorded at least ten times. The CDR3 DNA reads TGTGCCAGCAGCAAAGGGGACAGGGCAGGAGAGACCCAGTACTTC. Residues: CASSKGDRAGETQYF. The gene calls are TRBV21-1 and TRBJ2-5; no check of the table's D call, TRBD1, against the DNA was made. TRBV21-1 is reported as a pseudogene. The CDR3 extends over 15 amino acids.

This clonotype was seen at least ten times. The chain joins TRBV4-1 to TRBJ2-3, with a tentative D call TRBD2 (6 bases). Trimming stripped 4 bases from V and 5 bases from J, with 16 bases between. CDR1 and CDR2 (germline): MGHRA, YSYEKL. The CDR3 contains 15 residues. CDR3 region: CASSPQGLGGDTQYF. CDR3 nucleotides: TGCGCCAGCAGCCCCCAGGGACTCGGTGGAGATACGCAGTATTTT.

This clonotype came up a few times. The gene calls are TRBV6-1 and TRBJ1-1; 11 nucleotides agree with TRBD1. The germline CDR1 and CDR2 sequences are MNHNS and SASEGT. The V gene end was trimmed by 4 bases and the J gene end by 1 base; junction bases not matched to a gene: 2. The length of the CDR3 is 15 residues. The CDR3 DNA is TGTGCCAGCAGTGCGGGACAGGGGGGGAACACTGAAGCTTTCTTT. Its protein product is CASSAGQGGNTEAFF.

The chain links TRBV29-1 to TRBJ2-3; 7 bases agree with TRBD2. The CDR3 has 15 residues. Germline CDR1 SQVTM, CDR2 ANQGSEA. Losses at the gene ends were 1 base for V and 5 bases for J; bases not matched to a gene: 9. The CDR3 region is CSVEGWDGRRDTQYF. The CDR3 nucleotides are TGCAGCGTTGAAGGGTGGGACGGGAGGCGAGATACGCAGTATTTT.

The V call is TRBV20-1, the J call TRBJ2-1, with D maybe TRBD2 (6 bases). Trimming took 2 bases from V and 6 from J, leaving 11 bases between them. Per germline, CDR1 DFQATT and CDR2 SNEGSKA (reference sequence). The length of the CDR3 is 13 residues. CDR3 nucleotides: TGCAGTGCTAGACTAGCGATTATCAATGAGCAGTTCTTC. It yields the protein CSARLAIINEQFF.

The J gene is TRBJ2-7, the V gene TRBV7-9, with no clear D. The ends were cut back, 1 base at V and 2 bases at J, with 9 bases in the middle. Germline values: CDR1 SEHNR, CDR2 FQNEAQ (reference sequence). The CDR3 contains 14 residues. This chain's CDR3 is CASSLGQFPYEQYF. The CDR3 DNA reads as TGTGCCAGCAGCTTAGGGCAGTTTCCCTACGAGCAGTACTTC.

Only one count was recorded for this clonotype. The gene calls are TRBV5-1 and TRBJ2-1; 10 nucleotides match TRBD1. Germline V lookup: CDR1 SGHRS, CDR2 YFSETQ. The ends lost 4 bases at V and 9 bases at J; junction bases unmatched: 19. The CDR3 is 18 amino acids. CDR3 residues: CASSRAPGQGTGRGEQFF. The DNA of the CDR3 is TGCGCCAGCAGCCGCGCTCCGGGACAGGGGACAGGGAGGGGTGAGCAGTTCTTC.

CDR3 amino acids: CASSFGLWGAKNIQYF. CDR3 coding DNA: TGTGCCAGCAGTTTTGGACTCTGGGGGGCCAAAAACATTCAGTACTTC. The chain links TRBV27 to TRBJ2-4; D possibly uses TRBD1 or TRBD2 (5 bases each). CDR3 length: 16 residues. The V gene's germline CDR1 is MNHEY and CDR2 SMNVEV (reference sequence). The V gene lost 3 bases and the J gene lost 1 base, with 13 bases spanning the gap.

The chain carries TRBV3-1 and TRBJ1-5, with D possibly matching TRBD1 (6 bases). V lost 4 bases and J 5 bases, leaving 9 bases between the germline ends. The germline V gene encodes CDR1 LGHDT and CDR2 YNNKEL (reference sequence). This CDR3 region has 13 residues. CDR3 amino acids: CASSLQGHQPQHF. The CDR3 region has the DNA TGTGCCAGCAGCCTTCAGGGGCATCAGCCCCAGCATTTT.

The chain joins TRBV3-1 to TRBJ2-1; 13 nucleotides match TRBD2. Germline lookup yields CDR1 LGHDT and CDR2 YNNKEL (reference sequence). V trimming: 2 bases; J trimming: 2 bases; junction bases outside the gene matches: 0. The CDR3 has 16 residues. The CDR3 bases are TGTGCCAGCAGCCAAACTAGCGGGAGGGCCTACAATGAGCAGTTCTTC. Amino acid sequence: CASSQTSGRAYNEQFF.

The rearrangement links TRBV20-1 to TRBJ1-4; perhaps TRBD1 as D (5 bases). V dropped 5 bases and J dropped 8 bases, with 9 bases sitting between them. The CDR3 loop spans 11 amino acids. Looked up from germline, CDR1 is DFQATT and CDR2 is SNEGSKA (reference sequence). The CDR3, as DNA: TGCAGTGCTGTCTGGGGGGAAAAACTGTTTTTT. Protein product: CSAVWGEKLFF.